Listed here are 19 T cell receptor beta chains from one sample, sequenced in a study of T cells after posttransplantation cyclophosphamide (dated by TCRdb to about 2016). Receptors were amplified or captured by the immunoSEQ multiplex PCR assay. TCRdb took over this immuneACCESS table, retaining in-frame rearrangements with V and J assigned. Such tables are incomplete; in checked studies, under half of the missing clones stem from an unresolved V gene, and the remainder is unexplained. For this sample the table gives tens of thousands of clones, of which 80% to 90% were detected only once. Jointly, the top ten make up over 10% of the sample. The sample's treatment or condition, from its label and the paper: high-dose cyclophosphamide on days +3 and +4 as single-agent GVHD prophylaxis. For conditioning, the PTCy patients got busulfan and fludarabine, then a related or unrelated marrow graft, followed by cyclophosphamide on days +3 and +4.

The sequences come from PBMCs, collected after allogeneic stem cell transplant with posttransplant cyclophosphamide. Receptors originate from a female patient in her 30s who received an allogeneic stem cell transplant from an unrelated donor, was CMV-positive, and had no GVHD. A transplant means some T cells may be of graft donor rather than patient origin.

The chain recombines TRBV7-9 with TRBJ1-1; 7 nucleotides align to TRBD1. Germline CDR1 SEHNR, CDR2 FQNEAQ (reference sequence). V lost 7 bases to trimming and J lost 4 bases; unmatched junction nucleotides: 3. CDR3 size: 12 residues. The CDR3 is CASIYRGTEAFF. The CDR3 DNA follows: TGTGCCAGCATCTACAGGGGCACTGAAGCTTTCTTT.

The chain links TRBV28 to TRBJ2-5; D may be TRBD2 (7 bases). This CDR3 is built from 15 residues. Germline V gene lookup returns CDR1 MDHEN and CDR2 SYDVKM. V was cut by 3 bases and J by 2 bases, with 13 bases left in between. CDR3 loop: CASSLGGASQETQYF. The CDR3 nucleotides are TGTGCCAGCAGTTTGGGGGGGGCATCACAAGAGACCCAGTACTTC.

The chain joins TRBV7-2 to TRBJ2-7; 7 bases agree with TRBD2. The CDR3 spans 14 residues. V lost 4 bases to trimming and J lost 4 bases; unmatched junction nucleotides: 7. Germline CDR1 SGHTA, CDR2 FQGNSA. CDR3 sequence: CASSSRDYGYEQYF. The CDR3 DNA sequence: TGTGCCAGCAGCTCACGGGACTACGGATACGAGCAGTACTTC.

V usage is TRBV7-3 and J usage is TRBJ2-1; 11 bases line up with TRBD2. Germline V gives CDR1 SGHTA, CDR2 FQGTGA. The CDR3 loop spans 16 amino acids. The V segment lost 5 bases and the J segment 9 bases; nucleotides outside the gene matches: 12. The CDR3 here is CASSPRGSGGAFEQFF. CDR3 in DNA: TGTGCCAGCAGCCCCCGGGGTAGCGGGGGGGCATTTGAGCAGTTCTTC.

The chain is built from TRBV6-1 and TRBJ2-1; no clear D. Germline V gene data show CDR1 as MNHNS and CDR2 as SASEGT. V lost 1 base and J lost 10, with 8 bases in between. The CDR3 sequence is 12 residues long. The CDR3 bases are TGTGCCAGCAGTGAAGATGAAGAGGAGCAGTTCTTC. This translates into CASSEDEEEQFF.

A few counts support this clone. The chain carries TRBV6-6 and TRBJ1-3; no reliable D call. The germline V and J ends were trimmed by 4 bases and 0 bases, with 13 bases remaining between them. This CDR3 contains 16 residues. The V gene's germline CDR1 is MNHNY and CDR2 SVGAGI (reference sequence). In nucleotides, the CDR3 is TGTGCCAGCAGTTTCGACGGGTCGAACTCTGGAAACACCATATATTTT. It translates to CASSFDGSNSGNTIYF.

This sequence joins TRBV7-3 and TRBJ2-7; D perhaps matches TRBD2 (7 bases). Germline CDR1 and CDR2: SGHTA and FQGTGA. The CDR3 contains 15 residues. Trimming shortened V by 5 bases and J by 2 bases, and 16 bases separated the two germline ends. CDR3 nucleotides: TGTGCCAGCAGCGGGGGGGCAGGGGCGGCCTACGAGCAGTACTTC. Residues: CASSGGAGAAYEQYF. The variable domain in full, with the rest retrieved from reference TRBV7-3 and TRBJ2-7, is GAGVSQTPSNKVTEKGKYVELRCDPISGHTALYWYRQSLGQGPEFLIYFQGTGAADDSGLPNDRFFAVRPEGSVSTLKIQRTERGDSAVYLCASSGGAGAAYEQYFGPGTRLTVT.

This chain connects TRBV19 to TRBJ2-6; unclear D gene. From germline, CDR1 is LNHDA and CDR2 SQIVND (reference sequence). This CDR3 comprises 15 residues. Trimming took 2 bases from V and 4 from J, leaving 9 bases between them. The CDR3 DNA reads as TGTGCCAGTAGTATAAATCTCCTGGGGGCCAACGTCCTGACTTTC. Translation gives CASSINLLGANVLTF.

This rearrangement joins TRBV6-5 to TRBJ1-5, with 9 bases that match TRBD1. The CDR3 totals 15 residues. CDR1 is MNHEY and CDR2 is SVGAGI in the germline V gene. V shed 6 bases, J shed 0 bases, and the junction held 3 bases outside the gene matches. For the CDR3, the DNA is TGTGCCAGCAGGTGGACAGGGGATAGCAATCAGCCCCAGCATTTT. Amino acids: CASRWTGDSNQPQHF.

The chain joins TRBV4-1 to TRBJ1-1; a possible D gene is TRBD1 (6 bases). The CDR3 contains 13 residues. In germline, CDR1 is MGHRA, CDR2 YSYEKL. V shed 0 bases and J shed 8 bases, with 10 bases lying between them. The CDR3 protein is CASSQDPGQEAFF. CDR3 DNA: TGCGCCAGCAGCCAAGATCCCGGACAGGAAGCTTTCTTT.

This clone was counted a single time. V is TRBV6-4 and J is TRBJ2-3; tentatively, D is TRBD2 (7 bases). Trimming took off 3 bases at V and 5 bases at J, with 12 bases between the two ends. In germline, CDR1 is MRHNA, CDR2 SNTAGT. The CDR3 has 14 amino acids. CDR3 amino acids: CASSENREGDTQYF. DNA of the CDR3: TGTGCCAGCAGTGAGAACAGGGAGGGAGATACGCAGTATTTT.

In the case of this clone: Distinct nucleotide sequences in the sample also encode this CDR3. This chain connects TRBV28 to TRBJ2-7; D unclear. The germline V gene encodes CDR1 MDHEN and CDR2 SYDVKM. The CDR3 is 12 residues long. V dropped 4 bases and J dropped 3 bases, with 7 bases sitting between them. The CDR3: CASSSPRYEQYF. DNA of the CDR3: TGTGCCAGCAGTTCTCCTCGCTACGAGCAGTACTTC.

This chain joins TRBV6-5 and TRBJ1-1, with unresolved D. V was pared by 6 bases and J by 4 bases, with 18 bases between. The CDR3 is 15 residues long. CDR1 is MNHEY, CDR2 SVGAGI, per germline. CDR3 residues: CASSPKGGLGTEAFF. CDR3 bases: TGTGCCAGCAGCCCGAAAGGAGGCCTGGGCACTGAAGCTTTCTTT.

The chain couples TRBV28 to TRBJ1-2, with 8 bases fitting TRBD1. The V segment lost 7 bases and the J segment 0 bases; nucleotides outside the gene matches: 7. Germline V gene lookup returns CDR1 MDHEN and CDR2 SYDVKM. The length of the CDR3 is 15 residues. As DNA, the CDR3 is TGTGCCAGCATGACAGGGGTAATAACTAACTATGGCTACACCTTC. The encoded protein is CASMTGVITNYGYTF.

The CDR3 reads CASSEATDANTGELFF. The CDR3 coding sequence is TGTGCCAGCAGCGAAGCGACAGACGCGAACACCGGGGAGCTGTTTTTT. V and J are TRBV9 and TRBJ2-2; tentatively, D is TRBD1 (5 bases). Germline values: CDR1 SGDLS, CDR2 YYNGEE. The CDR3 has 16 amino acids. Between the trimmed V and J ends, which lost 3 bases and 0 bases, there was a span of 12 bases.

This chain joins TRBV11-3 and TRBJ2-7, with a weak D call TRBD1 (5 bases). With 2 bases removed from V and 4 bases from J, the gap between germline ends came to 12 bases. The CDR3 contains 14 residues. Germline assignment: CDR1 SGHNT and CDR2 YENEEA. In DNA, the CDR3 is TGTGCCAGCAGCTTAAAGGGGCCCGGGTACGAGCAGTACTTC. Protein: CASSLKGPGYEQYF.

The rearrangement uses TRBV4-1 and TRBJ1-2, with 7 bases matching TRBD1. There are 10 residues in the CDR3. The J segment lost 7 bases and the V segment lost 8 bases, leaving 1 base of the junction unmatched. Germline loops: CDR1 MGHRA, CDR2 YSYEKL. In DNA form, the CDR3 reads TGCGCCAGCGAGGGGGCTGGCTACACCTTC. Encoded protein: CASEGAGYTF.

With respect to this clone: The junction departs from the called germline gene at one end, perhaps through a read error. This chain connects TRBV7-2 to TRBJ1-1, with D perhaps TRBD1 (5 bases). In germline, CDR1 is SGHTA, CDR2 FQGNSA. This CDR3 is 12 amino acids long. The CDR3 here is CASSPRVGGAAF. CDR3 nucleotides: TGTGCCAGCAGCCCACGCGTCGGAGGGGCGGCTTTT.

The genes are TRBV2 and TRBJ1-3, with 9 bases identical to TRBD1. Trimming cost V 1 base and J 3 bases; bases outside gene matches: 13. The CDR3 has 19 amino acids. The germline gives CDR1 SNHLY, CDR2 FYNNEI. The CDR3 coding sequence is TGTGCCAGCAGTGAAGAGGTCCCGGTACAGGGGGCGGTTGGAAACACCATATATTTT. This gives the protein CASSEEVPVQGAVGNTIYF.